The next 21 T cell receptor beta chains were all read from a single sample in a study of beta chain features in type 1 diabetes. Since all of the isolated RNA was reverse transcribed, expressed TCRB transcripts were what got sequenced. The repertoire was sequenced with immunoSEQ multiplex PCR; TCRdb's copy has only in-frame clones and lacks some. The sample contains about 360,000 clones, 10% to 15% of which appear only once. Sequencing was done on a sample of naive CD4+ T cells from blood. These receptors were taken from a young man in good health.

The DNA of the CDR3 is TGTGCCAGCAGCCCTCGGACTAGCGGTTCCTACAATGAGCAGTTCTTC. This sequence encodes CASSPRTSGSYNEQFF. V usage is TRBV13 and J usage is TRBJ2-1, with 10 bases lining up with TRBD2. Losses at the gene ends were 5 bases for V and 1 base for J; bases not matched to a gene: 5. CDR1 PRHDT and CDR2 FYEKMQ come from the germline V gene (reference sequence). CDR3 length: 16 amino acids.

This clone was counted only a few times. The chain uses TRBV14 and TRBJ2-3; D is undetermined. V was shortened by 0 bases and J by 0 bases, with 10 bases between the two germline ends. The CDR3 runs 16 residues. CDR1 SGHDN and CDR2 FVKESK come from the germline V gene. CDR3 residues: CASSQDTAGSTDTQYF. Here the CDR3 DNA reads TGTGCCAGCAGCCAAGATACGGCAGGTAGCACAGATACGCAGTATTTT. The full variable domain, its missing parts supplied by reference TRBV14 and TRBJ2-3, is EAGVTQFPSHSVIEKGQTVTLRCDPISGHDNLYWYRRVMGKEIKFLLHFVKESKQDESGMPNNRFLAERTGGTYSTLKVQPAELEDSGVYFCASSQDTAGSTDTQYFGPGTRLTVL.

V and J are TRBV5-1 and TRBJ1-3; D is undetermined. This CDR3 is 13 amino acids long. V was trimmed by 5 bases and J by 2 bases, leaving 8 bases between them. Germline values: CDR1 SGHRS, CDR2 YFSETQ. CDR3 DNA sequence: TGCGCCAGCAGTCCCTTTACTGGAAACACCATATATTTT. Protein product: CASSPFTGNTIYF.

Details on this clone: An end of the junction differs from the germline gene, which may be a read error. This sequence joins TRBV7-7 and TRBJ2-7, with a possible D match to TRBD1 (5 bases). The CDR3 sequence is 15 residues long. Germline CDR1 SSHAT, CDR2 FNYEAQ (reference sequence). The DNA for the CDR3 is TGTGCTAGCAGCTTAACCGGTGAAAAGGGGAACGAGCAGTACTTC. This encodes CASSLTGEKGNEQYF. Supplemented by reference TRBV7-7 and TRBJ2-7, the full variable domain reads GAGVSQSPRYKVTKRGQDVTLRCDPISSHATLYWYQQALGQGPEFLTYFNYEAQPDKSGLPSDRFSAERPEGSISTLTIQRTEQRDSAMYRCASSLTGEKGNEQYFGPGTRLTVT.

This clone was counted only a few times. This chain connects TRBV19 to TRBJ2-7; 9 nucleotides align to TRBD1. Trimming removed 6 bases from V and 4 bases from J; junction bases left unmatched: 10. Per the germline V gene, CDR1 is LNHDA and CDR2 is SQIVND (reference sequence). The CDR3 has 15 residues. The CDR3 protein is CASSAYRGQGYEQYF. In DNA form, the CDR3 reads TGTGCCAGTAGCGCTTATAGAGGACAGGGGTACGAGCAGTACTTC.

The CDR3 region is CASSPLRGGSPDTQYF. The DNA of the CDR3 is TGTGCCAGCAGCCCACTCAGGGGCGGGAGCCCAGATACGCAGTATTTT. The chain employs TRBV9 and TRBJ2-3; possible D gene TRBD2, 7 bases. V shed 4 bases and J shed 4 bases, with 19 bases lying between them. The CDR3 loop spans 16 amino acids. CDR1 and CDR2 (germline): SGDLS, YYNGEE.

This clone was seen a few times. This rearrangement joins TRBV19 to TRBJ2-7; 7 positions agree with TRBD1. The CDR3 is 14 residues long. Germline V CDR1 and CDR2: LNHDA, SQIVND (reference sequence). The V segment lost 5 bases and the J segment 6 bases; nucleotides outside the gene matches: 10. CDR3 residues: CASSRDSKTSEQYF. The CDR3 DNA is TGTGCCAGTAGTCGGGACAGTAAAACCTCCGAGCAGTACTTC.

This clone was counted only a few times. This chain connects TRBV10-3 to TRBJ1-1, with a weak D call TRBD1 (5 bases). The CDR3 has 19 amino acids. V lost 4 bases and J 1 base, leaving 25 bases between the germline ends. The germline V gene has CDR1 ENHRY and CDR2 SYGVKD. The CDR3 nucleotides are TGTGCCATCAGTGGACCAGGACCTAGACAGCGAACTAAGAACACTGAAGCTTTCTTT. This sequence encodes CAISGPGPRQRTKNTEAFF.

This clone showed up just a few times. V gene TRBV29-1 combines with J gene TRBJ2-7; a weak D match, TRBD2 (6 bases). Trimming took off 4 bases at V and 3 bases at J, with 13 bases between the two ends. Germline-derived CDR1 and CDR2 are SQVTM and ANQGSEA. This CDR3 is 13 amino acids long. The CDR3 spells CSVVGGPVYEQYF. CDR3 nucleotides: TGCAGCGTTGTAGGAGGGCCGGTCTACGAGCAGTACTTC.

This clone has a handful of counts. The genes are TRBV4-3 and TRBJ2-1, with 7 nucleotides matching TRBD1. The ends lost 5 bases at V and 3 bases at J; junction bases unmatched: 7. The CDR3 consists of 15 residues. Germline lookup yields CDR1 LGHNA and CDR2 YSLEER. The CDR3 coding sequence is TGCGCCAGCAGCAGCCGGGACAGTTTCTACAATGAGCAGTTCTTC. Protein sequence: CASSSRDSFYNEQFF.

This clone was detected a few times. The V gene is TRBV10-3, the J gene TRBJ1-5, with TRBD1 matching 8 bases. V lost 7 bases and J lost 2; bases outside the gene matches: 7. Germline CDR1 ENHRY, CDR2 SYGVKD. The CDR3 extends over 15 amino acids. The CDR3 loop is CAIKEQGVGNQPQHF. CDR3 in DNA: TGTGCCATCAAGGAACAGGGGGTCGGCAATCAGCCCCAGCATTTT.

This clone has a handful of counts. DNA of the CDR3: TGTGCCTGGAGCCCGGGACAAACTTACGAGCAGTACTTC. The encoded protein is CAWSPGQTYEQYF. V gene TRBV30 combines with J gene TRBJ2-7; D may be TRBD1 (6 bases). V lost 3 bases, J lost 4 bases, and 13 bases lay in between. CDR3 length: 13 amino acids. Looked up from germline, CDR1 is GTSNPN and CDR2 is SVGIG (reference sequence).

This clone was seen a few times. The rearrangement joins TRBV7-9 to TRBJ2-1; 7 bases are a match to TRBD2. Trimming at V came to 4 bases and at J to 2 bases, leaving 8 bases not matched to a gene. From germline, CDR1 is SEHNR and CDR2 FQNEAQ (reference sequence). The CDR3 totals 16 residues. This CDR3 is CASSSSSGRTYNEQFF. CDR3 nucleotides: TGTGCCAGCAGCTCCTCTAGCGGCCGGACCTACAATGAGCAGTTCTTC. The full variable domain, completed using reference TRBV7-9 and TRBJ2-1, is DTGVSQNPRHKITKRGQNVTFRCDPISEHNRLYWYRQTLGQGPEFLTYFQNEAQLEKSRLLSDRFSAERPKGSFSTLEIQRTEQGDSAMYLCASSSSSGRTYNEQFFGPGTRLTVL.

This clone was observed a handful of times. Here the CDR3 DNA reads TGTGCCAGCAGCCCCCTAGCGCAGCATGCCGAGCAGTACTTC. This sequence encodes CASSPLAQHAEQYF. V usage is TRBV7-9 and J usage is TRBJ2-7; maybe TRBD2 (6 bases). V dropped 5 bases and J dropped 6 bases, with 17 bases sitting between them. Germline-derived CDR1 and CDR2 are SEHNR and FQNEAQ (reference sequence). CDR3 length: 14 amino acids.

The chain joins TRBV19 to TRBJ2-1, with 7 bases aligning to TRBD2. With V trimmed by 5 bases and J by 2 bases, 3 bases remained unmatched. The length of the CDR3 is 14 residues. Germline V gene sequence: CDR1 LNHDA, CDR2 SQIVND (reference sequence). The CDR3 spells CASSLRGTYNEQFF. Here the CDR3 DNA reads TGTGCCAGTAGTCTGCGGGGGACCTACAATGAGCAGTTCTTC.

This clone showed up just a few times. Here the CDR3 reads CASSLGLIAQYF. CDR3 in DNA: TGTGCCAGCAGCTTAGGACTAATTGCGCAGTATTTT. The chain is built from TRBV7-8 and TRBJ2-3; D may be TRBD2 (5 bases). V lost 1 base to trimming and J lost 10 bases, with 9 bases between them. This CDR3 is built from 12 residues. Germline values: CDR1 SGHVS, CDR2 FQNEAQ. The whole variable domain, filled in from reference TRBV7-8 and TRBJ2-3, reads GAGVSQSPRYKVAKRGQDVALRCDPISGHVSLFWYQQALGQGPEFLTYFQNEAQLDKSGLPSDRFFAERPEGSVSTLKIQRTQQEDSAVYLCASSLGLIAQYFGPGTRLTVL.

This clone occurred a few times. The chain recombines TRBV5-6 with TRBJ2-5; D is uncertain. Deletions cut 6 bases from V and 4 bases from J, with 19 bases between. CDR1 is SGHDT and CDR2 is YYEEEE in the germline V gene. The CDR3 has 15 residues. The CDR3 region has the DNA TGTGCCAGCACCCCTTGGGCGCAGGTCGGAGAGACCCAGTACTTC. Translation: CASTPWAQVGETQYF.

This clone has a handful of counts. This CDR3 is CASKRGASTDTQYF. The CDR3 DNA reads as TGTGCCAGCAAGCGGGGGGCGAGCACAGATACGCAGTATTTT. The V gene is TRBV2, the J gene TRBJ2-3; TRBD2 aligns across 9 bases. Germline V gene lookup returns CDR1 SNHLY and CDR2 FYNNEI. The CDR3 has 14 amino acids. Trimming removed 7 bases from V and 0 bases from J; junction bases left unmatched: 2.

The table lists this clone with a few counts. The chain carries TRBV7-6 and TRBJ2-5; 9 bases fit TRBD2. CDR3 length: 17 residues. Germline trimming cut 4 bases from V and 1 base from J; bases unmatched to any gene: 10. Germline loops: CDR1 SGHVS, CDR2 FNYEAQ. The CDR3 nucleotides are TGTGCCAGCAGCTCGTCTAGCGGGGCAAGACCCCAAGAGACCCAGTACTTC. This translates into CASSSSSGARPQETQYF.

The genes are TRBV18 and TRBJ2-3; TRBD1 matches at 8 bases. Per germline, CDR1 KGHSH and CDR2 LQKENI. The CDR3 covers 15 residues. Trimming removed 4 bases from V and 2 bases from J; junction bases left unmatched: 5. The CDR3 region is CASSLTGGHTDTQYF. DNA for the CDR3: TGTGCCAGCTCACTCACAGGGGGACACACAGATACGCAGTATTTT.

This rearrangement joins TRBV11-3 to TRBJ2-3; 12 nucleotides agree with TRBD2. The germline V gene encodes CDR1 SGHNT and CDR2 YENEEA. V lost 4 bases to trimming and J lost 4 bases; unmatched junction nucleotides: 6. The CDR3 contains 16 residues. CDR3 sequence (DNA): TGTGCCAGCAGCTCAGGACTAGCGGGACGCTCAGATACGCAGTATTTT. Residues: CASSSGLAGRSDTQYF.